The clone carrying this T cell receptor beta chain has ten or more counts. As yet, its antigen is unknown. In TCRdb, the 5' RACE reads were re-called with MiXCR into one record per CDR3 protein. The sample has a few hundred thousand distinct CDR3 sequences, approximately 8.3% seen once. This sample was taken from a study of identical twins. Study-level results: Out-of-frame TCR alpha sharing in monozygotic twins exceeded recombination model predictions. Conclusions relied on cross-sectional statistical analysis, not following the same donors. Out-of-frame alpha sequences shared by twins were enriched for low generation probability.

CDR1 and CDR2 (germline): LGHNA, YSLEER. The CDR3 extends over 15 amino acids. V dropped 6 bases and J dropped 1 base, with 14 bases sitting between them. These sequences were also reported in another study, on yellow fever vaccine responses in identical twins. According to that study: Twins' vaccine T cell responses reportedly seemed partly convergent and partly personalized.

Sequencing was performed on CD8+ T cells sorted from blood. The chain is built from TRBV4-3 and TRBJ2-3; TRBD2 might be the D (6 bases). The clonotype originates from a woman aged 18-35 years in good health. The CDR3 loop is CASSRDGSGTDTQYF. DNA for the CDR3: TGCGCCAGCAGTCGGGACGGGAGTGGCACAGATACGCAGTATTTT.